This T cell receptor beta chain came from a study of shared clonotypes between healthy human individuals. General observations from the study: The naive CD4 repertoires of a handful of donors were compared, and about 5% of clonotypes were shared.

To note about this clone: The antigen is unknown.

At a deep level, the assay was run. Sorted-subset replicate PCRs used about 0.2 ug of genomic DNA. This amount corresponded to tens of thousands of T cell genomes. The protocol was immunoSEQ multiplex PCR, while the TCRdb copy is restricted to in-frame clones and leaves out a portion. The sample contains over 850,000 clones, around 82% of which appear only once. The CDR3 is 15 amino acids. The germline V and J ends were trimmed by 6 bases and 3 bases, with 15 bases remaining between them. In germline, CDR1 is MNHEY, CDR2 SVGAGI. The chain couples TRBV6-5 to TRBJ1-5, with D possibly TRBD1 on 5 matching bases. The sample comprised memory CD4+ T cells from PBMCs. This sample's subset: CD45RA-negative fraction. This clonotype was sampled from a man younger than 35 in good health. Some clones in this sample may be carry-over from other donors' samples. The CDR3 is CASRSTDGFNQPQHF. The CDR3 DNA sequence: TGTGCCAGCAGATCGACAGACGGGTTCAATCAGCCCCAGCATTTT.